The T cell receptor (beta chain) under discussion was sequenced for a study of blood T cells in healthy people across ages. Whole-study results and caveats: Donors of long life had a larger count of naive CD4+ cells and greater diversity than aged donors.

Primers used in a second PCR of roughly 6 to 11 cycles were a sample-barcoded 5' primer and a J-beta primer mix. CDR3-containing paired-end reads numbered at least 2.5 million in each sample. TCRdb used MiXCR to reprocess the 5' RACE reads, holding one entry per CDR3 protein. Here the sample spans some 700,000 distinct CDR3 sequences, 22% being singletons. From germline, CDR1 is SGHTA and CDR2 FQGNSA. V lost 1 base, J lost 0 bases, and 13 bases stayed unmatched. This CDR3 spans 20 amino acids. RNA extraction gave at least 6 micrograms of total RNA per sample. This clonotype was seen more than once but under ten times. Its matching antigen is unknown.

The source is a man in his 70s in good health. Input material: blood. J is TRBJ2-4 and V is TRBV7-2; 9 positions match TRBD2. CDR3 protein: CASSLVDSRVAGVAKNIQYF. CDR3 sequence (DNA): TGTGCCAGCAGCTTAGTCGATTCTAGGGTAGCGGGAGTAGCCAAAAACATTCAGTACTTC.